This T cell receptor (beta chain) was documented in a study of cytomegalovirus exposure and HLA in healthy donors. Findings and caveats of the study: The authors enumerated some 160 TCR beta chains as linked to cytomegalovirus.

Notes on this clone: The target antigen is unknown.

The CDR3 runs 16 residues. V dropped 5 bases and J dropped 1 base, with 16 bases sitting between them. The germline CDR1 and CDR2 sequences are MNHNY and SVGAGI (reference sequence). The protocol was immunoSEQ multiplex PCR, while the TCRdb copy is restricted to in-frame clones and leaves out a portion. The table records about 190,000 clones, about four fifths of them present only once. The receptor comes from a man aged 18 to 35 in good health and CMV-seropositive. The specimen sequenced was PBMCs. The rearrangement links TRBV6-6 to TRBJ2-3, with D possibly being TRBD2 (5 bases). CDR3 amino acids: CASSQTRLGGTDTQYF. CDR3 nucleotides: TGTGCCAGCAGTCAAACTCGTCTGGGAGGCACAGATACGCAGTATTTT.